The T cell receptor beta chain described here comes from a study of blood T cell repertoires in COVID-19. Study context: The samples span acute and convalescent COVID-19 from the United States, Italy and Spain. The analysed material was cDNA or gDNA that came from T cells, B-cell-depleted T cells, or PBMCs.

Under the authors' procedure: Amplification of reference gene primers provided the estimated nucleated cell counts. Repertoires were generated with immunoSEQ multiplex PCR, while TCRdb's copy carries only in-frame clones and drops some. V and J calls and clone size are copied from that table; D and trimming were computed from the DNA. The sample has about 210,000 clones, around 83% seen once; the top ten hold about 8.9%. CDR1 and CDR2 from the germline V gene are SGHAT and FQDESV (reference sequence). There are 12 residues in the CDR3. Between the trimmed V and J ends, which lost 5 bases and 6 bases, there was a span of 10 bases.

Sequences were obtained from peripheral blood. The chain has TRBV11-1 and TRBJ1-1; D ambiguous. This clonotype was obtained from a woman aged 45-65 years with acute or convalescent COVID-19. The CDR3 DNA sequence: TGTGCCAGCAGCCCACTTATTGCTGAAGCTTTCTTT. Protein product: CASSPLIAEAFF.